Each of the 18 T cell receptor beta chains below was sequenced from the same sample in a study of blood T cells in healthy people across ages. Sample-barcoded 5' priming and a J-beta primer mix drove a second PCR of roughly 7 to 11 cycles. TCRdb called the 5' RACE reads again in MiXCR, with one record for every CDR3 protein. The repertoire includes around 870,000 distinct CDR3 sequences, 29% of them detected once, and 15% to 20% sits in the top ten. The sequenced sample consisted of blood. Source of these receptors: a woman over 75 in good health.

This clonotype came up a few times. J is TRBJ1-5 and V is TRBV19; a weak D match, TRBD1 (6 bases). The CDR3 runs to 16 residues. V was trimmed by 4 bases and J by 2 bases, leaving 15 bases between them. Germline values: CDR1 LNHDA, CDR2 SQIVND (reference sequence). The CDR3 DNA reads as TGTGCCAGTAGTAACGAACAGGGACTGGGCAATCAGCCCCAGCATTTT. Protein sequence: CASSNEQGLGNQPQHF.

This clonotype appeared many times. CDR3 amino acids: CASSSQGGTGKYEQYF. As DNA, the CDR3 is TGTGCCAGCAGCTCTCAAGGGGGAACAGGGAAGTACGAGCAGTACTTC. This rearrangement joins TRBV7-6 to TRBJ2-7, with D tentatively TRBD1 (6 bases). CDR1 is SGHVS, CDR2 FNYEAQ, per germline. This CDR3 is built from 16 residues. The V and J ends lost 4 bases and 4 bases respectively, with 20 bases between them.

This clonotype was seen repeatedly, ten times or more. J is TRBJ1-1 and V is TRBV12-3 or TRBV12-4, with 7 positions matching TRBD1. CDR3 length: 14 amino acids. The trim removed 8 bases at V and 2 bases at J, leaving 8 bases unmatched. The CDR3 bases are TGTGCCAGCGGCTCCGGGACAGCTAACACTGAAGCTTTCTTT. Residues: CASGSGTANTEAFF.

A few counts support this clonotype. The gene calls are TRBV4-3 and TRBJ2-3; possibly TRBD1 for D (5 bases). The CDR3 runs 17 residues. The germline V gene encodes CDR1 LGHNA and CDR2 YSLEER. V gave up 4 bases and J gave up 4 bases, with 21 bases separating them. The CDR3 loop is CASSRLGPGSAADTQYF. The CDR3 DNA is TGCGCCAGCAGCCGATTGGGGCCTGGGTCCGCGGCAGATACGCAGTATTTT.

This clonotype appeared many times. The rearrangement joins TRBV6-1 to TRBJ1-4; D may be TRBD1 (6 bases). Germline V CDR1 and CDR2: MNHNS, SASEGT. The CDR3 length is 14 residues. Trimming shortened V by 6 bases and J by 2 bases, and 10 bases separated the two germline ends. DNA for the CDR3: TGTGCCAGCAGATCGGGGGCTACTAATGAAAAACTGTTTTTT. Protein: CASRSGATNEKLFF.

On this clonotype itself: Given a much more abundant clone one base away, this may be a read error. The gene calls are TRBV5-5 and TRBJ2-5; 12 bases map to TRBD2. CDR1 is SGHKS, CDR2 YYEKEE, per germline (reference sequence). This CDR3 region has 17 residues. DNA for the CDR3: TGTGCCAGCAGCTTGGGACTAGCGGGGGAGTACCAACAGACCCAGTACTTC. Its translation: CASSLGLAGEYQQTQYF.

The chain links TRBV20-1 to TRBJ1-5; TRBD1 might be the D (5 bases). CDR1 and CDR2 (germline): DFQATT, SNEGSKA (reference sequence). This CDR3 has 14 residues. Trimming left V 2 bases short and J 1 base short, with 9 bases between. As DNA, the CDR3 is TGCAGTGCTAGAAACAGGTTAAGCAATCAGCCCCAGCATTTT. Its translation: CSARNRLSNQPQHF.

This chain connects TRBV30 to TRBJ1-2, with a tentative D call TRBD1 (6 bases). V was cut by 3 bases and J by 3 bases, with 14 bases left in between. The CDR3 is 14 amino acids. Germline V gives CDR1 GTSNPN, CDR2 SVGIG (reference sequence). The CDR3 DNA reads TGTGCCTGGAGCGGACGGGACAAATACTATGGCTACACCTTC. It yields the protein CAWSGRDKYYGYTF.

This clonotype was observed at least ten times. The chain combines TRBV7-9 with TRBJ2-1; unclear D gene. From germline, CDR1 is SEHNR and CDR2 FQNEAQ (reference sequence). Trimming stripped 5 bases from V and 7 bases from J, with 18 bases between. This CDR3 region has 15 residues. CDR3 protein: CASSKKDPGTNEQFF. The CDR3 bases are TGTGCCAGCAGCAAAAAGGACCCCGGAACGAATGAGCAGTTCTTC.

The chain couples TRBV15 to TRBJ2-4, with 10 bases that match TRBD1. V gave up 3 bases and J gave up 15 bases; unmatched junction bases: 5. Germline V gene data show CDR1 as LNHNV and CDR2 as YYDKDF (reference sequence). This CDR3 has 12 residues. As DNA, the CDR3 is TGTGCCACCAGCAGGGCGACAGGGGGCCGGTACTTC. This codes for CATSRATGGRYF.

This clonotype showed up many times. This chain links TRBV10-3 with TRBJ2-1, with D possibly TRBD1 on 8 matching bases. The CDR3 has 16 residues. Germline loops: CDR1 ENHRY, CDR2 SYGVKD. Trimming removed 5 bases from V and 1 base from J, with 15 bases in between. CDR3 in DNA: TGTGCCATCAGTCACAGGGGGGAGGGGTCCTACAATGAGCAGTTCTTC. Translating gives CAISHRGEGSYNEQFF.

The chain joins TRBV6-4 to TRBJ1-1; no clear D gene. The CDR3 has 13 residues. The V and J ends lost 5 bases and 1 base respectively, with 8 bases between them. Germline V gene lookup returns CDR1 MRHNA and CDR2 SNTAGT. CDR3 amino acids: CASSPKGNTEAFF. The CDR3 nucleotides are TGTGCCAGCAGTCCCAAGGGGAACACTGAAGCTTTCTTT.

The sample holds many counts of this clonotype. The chain joins TRBV15 to TRBJ2-5, with D tentatively TRBD2 (6 bases). Looked up from germline, CDR1 is LNHNV and CDR2 is YYDKDF (reference sequence). This CDR3 is 16 amino acids long. V lost 1 base, J lost 3 bases, and 15 bases lay in between. The chain's CDR3 is CATSRVGGPTEETQYF. The CDR3 region has the DNA TGTGCCACCAGCAGAGTGGGGGGACCGACAGAAGAGACCCAGTACTTC.

This clonotype has just a few counts. The chain joins TRBV14 to TRBJ1-2; 8 positions match TRBD1. With 1 base clipped from V and 3 bases from J, the junction kept 4 bases outside the gene matches. Germline V gene data show CDR1 as SGHDN and CDR2 as FVKESK. CDR3 length: 15 residues. CDR3 bases: TGTGCCAGCAGCCAAGTACAGGGGGGACACTATGGCTACACCTTC. This translates into CASSQVQGGHYGYTF. Full variable domain (rest looked up from reference TRBV14 and TRBJ1-2): EAGVTQFPSHSVIEKGQTVTLRCDPISGHDNLYWYRRVMGKEIKFLLHFVKESKQDESGMPNNRFLAERTGGTYSTLKVQPAELEDSGVYFCASSQVQGGHYGYTFGSGTRLTVV.

There are a few counts of this clonotype. This rearrangement joins TRBV7-2 to TRBJ1-5, with TRBD1 matching 9 bases. Germline V CDR1 and CDR2: SGHTA, FQGNSA. V gave up 4 bases and J gave up 4 bases; unmatched junction bases: 5. This CDR3 spans 15 amino acids. DNA for the CDR3: TGTGCCAGCAGCTCCGGACAGGGGTGGAATCAGCCCCAGCATTTT. Translated, it gives CASSSGQGWNQPQHF.

This clonotype was seen a handful of times. This chain links TRBV11-3 with TRBJ2-3; 11 bases fit TRBD2. Trimming at V came to 4 bases and at J to 7 bases, leaving 10 bases not matched to a gene. Germline V CDR1 and CDR2: SGHNT, YENEEA. The CDR3 runs to 16 residues. Here the CDR3 DNA reads TGTGCCAGCAGCTCCCTAGCGGGGGGAGTCACGAATACGCAGTATTTT. It codes for CASSSLAGGVTNTQYF. Full variable domain (rest looked up from reference TRBV11-3 and TRBJ2-3): EAGVVQSPRYKIIEKKQPVAFWCNPISGHNTLYWYLQNLGQGPELLIRYENEEAVDDSQLPKDRFSAERLKGVDSTLKIQPAELGDSAVYLCASSSLAGGVTNTQYFGPGTRLTVL.

The chain joins TRBV5-1 to TRBJ1-4; no clear D gene. The V end lost 0 bases, the J end lost 0 bases, and 6 bases lay between the germline ends. The CDR3 is 15 residues long. Germline values: CDR1 SGHRS, CDR2 YFSETQ. The CDR3 region has the DNA TGCGCCAGCAGCTTGGCGGCAGCAACTAATGAAAAACTGTTTTTT. It specifies CASSLAAATNEKLFF.

This clonotype showed up many times. The chain links TRBV3-1 to TRBJ2-3, with TRBD1 matching 8 bases. Germline CDR1 reads LGHDT; CDR2 reads YNNKEL (reference sequence). The CDR3 contains 16 residues. Losses at the gene ends were 1 base for V and 0 bases for J; bases not matched to a gene: 3. CDR3 residues: CASSQGTGTSTDTQYF. In DNA form, the CDR3 reads TGTGCCAGCAGCCAAGGGACAGGGACGAGCACAGATACGCAGTATTTT.